This T cell receptor (beta chain) was sequenced during a study of low-dose radiotherapy and immunotherapy resistance in tumors. Study details: Intravenous cyclophosphamide at 200 mg/m2 preceded radiation and immunotherapy by one day, every two weeks. Aspirin 300 mg, taken orally and daily, was given to patients for four cycles from cycle 1 day 1.

Trimming stripped 8 bases from V and 3 bases from J, with 15 bases between. The CDR3 totals 14 residues. The germline CDR1 and CDR2 sequences are WNHNN and SYGVQD (reference sequence). Time point described: after trial treatment. Specified treatment: LDRT plus nivolumab, ipilimumab, low-dose cyclophosphamide and aspirin (RACIN trial). In the RACIN dose-escalation trial, donors got nivolumab plus ipilimumab with aspirin, cyclophosphamide and radiotherapy. A constant-region primer paired with the V-primer adapter amplified TCRs over around 18 PCR cycles. TCRdb reprocessed the reads via MiXCR and lists one record per CDR3 protein. The table records around 57,000 distinct CDR3 sequences, around 34% of them present only once. This clonotype came up many times.

V usage is TRBV10-1 and J usage is TRBJ2-3; weak D call: TRBD1 (5 bases). The source of this sequence is a male donor with rectosigmoid adenocarcinoma. The sequenced sample was PBMCs, obtained after low-dose radiotherapy plus immunotherapy. The CDR3 DNA sequence: TGCGCCAGCTCTAAGGGGCAGGATACAGATACGCAGTATTTT. Translating it yields CASSKGQDTDTQYF.